Below, 15 T cell receptor beta chains from the same sample are listed, as sequenced in a study of T and B cells in COVID-19 patients. BIOMED2 TRB-A/B primer pools were used in multiplex TRB PCR. TCRdb independently ran MiXCR on the multiplex PCR reads; one entry per CDR3 protein. The sample carries 13,000 or so distinct CDR3 sequences, 28% recorded once. Blood genomic DNA input for TRB amplification was about 250-550 ng. Material for sequencing was blood. The receptor set was obtained from a human donor who had recovered from COVID-19.

The CDR3 coding sequence is TGCAGTGCTAGACTAGGGACAGGGTGGTCCTATAATTCACCCCTCCACTTT. As protein: CSARLGTGWSYNSPLHF. The chain uses TRBV20-1 and TRBJ1-6; 9 bases agree with TRBD1. After removal of 2 bases from V and 1 base from J, the junction contained 6 bases not matched to a gene. Per the germline V gene, CDR1 is DFQATT and CDR2 is SNEGSKA (reference sequence). CDR3 length: 17 residues.

The sample holds many counts of this clonotype. The rearrangement uses TRBV27 and TRBJ1-6; D remains unclear. The CDR3 is made up of 14 amino acids. CDR1 MNHEY and CDR2 SMNVEV come from the germline V gene (reference sequence). Trimming removed 2 bases from V and 4 bases from J, with 6 bases in between. CDR3 amino acids: CASSLTGYNSPLHF. In DNA, the CDR3 is TGTGCCAGCAGTTTAACGGGGTATAATTCACCCCTCCACTTT.

This clonotype occurred a few times. This chain connects TRBV10-3 to TRBJ2-7, with 9 bases identical to TRBD2. V lost 11 bases and J lost 3; bases outside the gene matches: 5. Germline CDR1 is ENHRY and CDR2 is SYGVKD. There are 12 residues in the CDR3. Here the CDR3 reads CAVTSGYYEQYF. The CDR3, as DNA: TGTGCCGTTACTAGCGGGTACTACGAGCAGTACTTC.

The chain employs TRBV5-6 and TRBJ1-2; D remains unclear. Germline values: CDR1 SGHDT, CDR2 YYEEEE. The V gene lost 2 bases and the J gene lost 6 bases, with 14 bases spanning the gap. CDR3 length equals 14 residues. The CDR3 DNA is TGTGCCAGCAGCTTATTGGAGGGAATCGATGGCTACACCTTC. The encoded protein is CASSLLEGIDGYTF.

This sequence joins TRBV5-1 and TRBJ2-5; 9 positions agree with TRBD1. Per the germline V gene, CDR1 is SGHRS and CDR2 is YFSETQ. This CDR3 comprises 15 residues. After removal of 1 base from V and 5 bases from J, the junction contained 6 bases not matched to a gene. The CDR3 loop reads CASSLSGQGLETQYF. The CDR3 DNA follows: TGCGCCAGCAGCTTGTCGGGACAGGGTCTGGAGACCCAGTACTTC.

The V and J genes are TRBV20-1 and TRBJ1-1; a weak D match, TRBD1 (5 bases). The CDR3 runs to 13 residues. V gave up 5 bases and J gave up 5 bases, with 15 bases separating them. The germline CDR1 and CDR2 sequences are DFQATT and SNEGSKA (reference sequence). The CDR3 DNA reads as TGCAGTGCTGGATCAGGGAAGGGGACTGAAGCTTTCTTT. Encoded protein: CSAGSGKGTEAFF.

As regards this clonotype: A read error may explain this, as a much larger clone is one base away. The chain recombines TRBV27 with TRBJ1-4; 9 bases map to TRBD1. Germline CDR1 is MNHEY and CDR2 is SMNVEV (reference sequence). This CDR3 contains 15 residues. The junction had 5 bases not matched to a gene; V was cut back by 0 bases and J by 9 bases. The CDR3 nucleotides are TGTGCCAGCAGTTTATCGACAGGGGGTTATAAAAAACTGTTTTTT. It specifies CASSLSTGGYKKLFF.

This clonotype is medium-sized (0.01 to 0.1%) in the sample. DNA for the CDR3: TGTGCCAGTAGAGACACAGAGGGGCTCAATATGTGGAATTCACCCCTCCACTTT. Its translation is CASRDTEGLNMWNSPLHF. The chain has TRBV19 and TRBJ1-6; possibly TRBD1 for D (5 bases). V lost 6 bases to trimming and J lost 7 bases, with 25 bases between them. CDR1 and CDR2 from the germline V gene are LNHDA and SQIVND (reference sequence). The length of the CDR3 is 18 residues.

By proportion, this clonotype is medium-sized. The chain is built from TRBV30 and TRBJ2-5; no clear D. The CDR3 runs to 11 residues. The V end was cut by 5 bases, the J end by 2 bases, with 6 bases between. The germline V gene encodes CDR1 GTSNPN and CDR2 SVGIG (reference sequence). CDR3 sequence (DNA): TGTGCCTGGGCCCCTCAAGAGACCCAGTACTTC. Translated: CAWAPQETQYF.

This clonotype was observed at least ten times. V gene TRBV13 combines with J gene TRBJ2-7; TRBD1 matches at 7 bases. The trim removed 6 bases at V and 6 bases at J, leaving 11 bases unmatched. Germline V CDR1 and CDR2: PRHDT, FYEKMQ (reference sequence). The CDR3 totals 14 residues. The CDR3 nucleotides read TGTGCCAGCAGTTCTCGCAACTACAGGGGCGAGCAGTACTTC. It codes for CASSSRNYRGEQYF. The full variable domain, in which reference TRBV13 and TRBJ2-7 provide the parts outside the CDR3, is AAGVIQSPRHLIKEKRETATLKCYPIPRHDTVYWYQQGPGQDPQFLISFYEKMQSDKGSIPDRFSAQQFSDYHSELNMSSLELGDSALYFCASSSRNYRGEQYFGPGTRLTVT.

The V gene is TRBV6-5, the J gene TRBJ2-3, with 13 positions matching TRBD2. The length of the CDR3 is 16 residues. Germline CDR1 is MNHEY and CDR2 is SVGAGI. V lost 6 bases, J lost 6 bases, and 9 bases stayed unmatched. DNA for the CDR3: TGTGCCAGCAGACTTGGACTAGCGGGAGAGGGGGATACGCAGTATTTT. This translates into CASRLGLAGEGDTQYF.

This chain connects TRBV27 to TRBJ1-1, with 9 positions matching TRBD1. V shed 4 bases, J shed 5 bases, and the junction held 11 bases outside the gene matches. From germline, CDR1 is MNHEY and CDR2 SMNVEV (reference sequence). The CDR3 runs to 16 residues. The CDR3 DNA follows: TGTGCCAGCAGTTGGATCCCGGGACAGGGAAGTACTGAAGCTTTCTTT. Amino acid sequence: CASSWIPGQGSTEAFF.

The gene calls are TRBV6-6 and TRBJ2-5; D call uncertain. CDR3 length: 14 amino acids. The germline gives CDR1 MNHNY, CDR2 SVGAGI (reference sequence). The V gene lost 2 bases and the J gene lost 1 base, with 8 bases spanning the gap. CDR3 residues: CASSYPLGQETQYF. The CDR3, as DNA: TGTGCCAGCAGTTACCCCCTTGGCCAAGAGACCCAGTACTTC.

The gene calls are TRBV11-1 and TRBJ1-2; 9 bases are a match to TRBD1. Germline V gene data show CDR1 as SGHAT and CDR2 as FQDESV (reference sequence). The CDR3 length is 13 residues. The trim removed 3 bases at V and 6 bases at J, leaving 2 bases unmatched. DNA for the CDR3: TGTGCCAGCAGCTTGTGGACAGGGGATGGCTACACCTTC. As protein: CASSLWTGDGYTF.

This clonotype was counted at least ten times. The V gene is TRBV18, the J gene TRBJ2-7; no firm D call. This CDR3 contains 15 residues. Trimming cost V 2 bases and J 1 base, with 12 bases left between them. The germline CDR1 and CDR2 sequences are KGHSH and LQKENI. The CDR3 here is CASSPYTTSSYEQYF. The CDR3 coding sequence is TGTGCCAGCTCACCATATACAACGAGTTCCTACGAGCAGTACTTC. The full variable domain, with the rest looked up from reference TRBV18 and TRBJ2-7, is NAGVMQNPRHLVRRRGQEARLRCSPMKGHSHVYWYRQLPEEGLKFMVYLQKENIIDESGMPKERFSAEFPKEGPSILRIQQVVRGDSAAYFCASSPYTTSSYEQYFGPGTRLTVT.